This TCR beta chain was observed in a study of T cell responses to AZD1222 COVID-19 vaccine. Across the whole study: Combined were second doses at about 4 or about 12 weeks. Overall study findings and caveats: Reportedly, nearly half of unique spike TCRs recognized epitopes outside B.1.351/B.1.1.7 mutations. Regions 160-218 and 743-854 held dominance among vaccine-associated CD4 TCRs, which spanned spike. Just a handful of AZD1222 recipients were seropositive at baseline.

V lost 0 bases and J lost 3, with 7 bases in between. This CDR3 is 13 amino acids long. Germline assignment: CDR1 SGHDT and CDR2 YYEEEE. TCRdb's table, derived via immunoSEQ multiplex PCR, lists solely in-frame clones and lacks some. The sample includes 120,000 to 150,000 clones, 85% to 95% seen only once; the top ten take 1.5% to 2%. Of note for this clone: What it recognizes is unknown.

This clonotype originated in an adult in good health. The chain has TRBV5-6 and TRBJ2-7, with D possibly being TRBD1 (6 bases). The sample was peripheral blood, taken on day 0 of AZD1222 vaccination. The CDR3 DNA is TGTGCCAGCAGCTTGGGAGGGGGCTACGAGCAGTACTTC. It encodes CASSLGGGYEQYF.